Sequencing of this T cell receptor (beta chain) was carried out in a study of a mutant IDH1 vaccine in newly diagnosed glioma. Study background: Patients began vaccination 4-6 weeks after radiotherapy alone, or with temozolomide cycles. Week 35 was safety follow-up visit V12; week 47 was end-of-study visit V13.

A word on this clone: Its antigen is as yet unknown.

CDR1 is SNHLY and CDR2 is FYNNEI in the germline V gene. The trim removed 8 bases at V and 8 bases at J, leaving 11 bases unmatched. The CDR3 has 15 amino acids. Generated by immunoSEQ multiplex PCR, the TCRdb table keeps only in-frame clones and is missing some. The sample carries 50,000 to 65,000 clones, around 83% recorded once. The time point is: week 47, end of study. Vaccinated patients received 300 ug of mutant IDH1 20-mer peptide per dose, with topical imiquimod. This chain joins TRBV2 and TRBJ2-1, with TRBD2 identical over 11 bases. The source of this sequence is a woman aged 45-65 years with glioma. Sequencing used PBMCs, obtained from a glioma patient whose treatment included an IDH1 peptide vaccine. The CDR3 here is CASFGRLAGGYEQFF. DNA of the CDR3: TGTGCCAGCTTTGGGAGGCTAGCGGGGGGATATGAGCAGTTCTTC.